The TCR beta chain described here comes from a study of T cell repertoires in cytomegalovirus infection. Overall study: It was the public TCR beta signatures that indicated both CMV infection and matching HLA type.

One entry per CDR3 protein results from TCRdb running MiXCR on the reads. The sample records approximately 350,000 distinct CDR3 sequences, about 35% being singletons. Study-wide results and limits: Dominant in the ex vivo response were TCR beta clonotypes restricted by HLA-C and specific for CMV. Pooled public TCR beta family frequency picked out CMV carriers with the relevant HLA.

This clonotype has a count of ten or more. The antigen remains unidentified. The sample consisted of cultured PBMCs, taken from culture after CMV antigen stimulation. The origin of this receptor is a human donor in good health (CMV status not recorded). Some clones in this sample may be carry-over from other donors' samples.

The CDR3 nucleotides read TGTGCCAGCAGCTTAGCGGCTAGTTCCAAGACCCAGTACTTC. Encoded protein: CASSLAASSKTQYF. This chain connects TRBV7-2 to TRBJ2-5; D unresolved. Trimming removed 0 bases at V and 6 bases at J, with 11 bases between. In germline, CDR1 is SGHTA, CDR2 FQGNSA. This CDR3 has 14 amino acids.